Below, one TCR beta chain is given with its context. The sample comes from a study of blood T cell repertoires in COVID-19. Across the whole study: From the United States, Italy and Spain came samples of acute and convalescent COVID-19.

Trimming left V 6 bases short and J 0 bases short, with 9 bases between. Germline V gives CDR1 SNHLY, CDR2 FYNNEI. The CDR3 consists of 14 residues. As processed by the authors: The assay estimated nucleated cells by amplifying reference gene primers. Produced via immunoSEQ multiplex PCR; TCRdb's table is partial and in-frame only. V and J calls and clone size follow that table, whereas D and trimming were derived from the DNA. The table lists about 270,000 clones, 86% of them singletons. Sequencing was done on a sample of peripheral blood. The V call is TRBV2, the J call TRBJ1-5; the D gene is possibly TRBD1 (5 bases). The sequence was obtained from a woman over 75 with COVID-19, enrolled during active disease. CDR3 sequence: CASRGGNSNQPQHF. The DNA for the CDR3 is TGTGCCAGCAGGGGGGGGAATAGCAATCAGCCCCAGCATTTT.